The following is a T cell receptor (beta chain) sequence with its context. Authors' data handling: Estimation of nucleated cell counts relied on the amplification of reference gene primers. Only in-frame clones appear in the TCRdb table, and some are missing; sequencing was by immunoSEQ multiplex PCR. V and J calls and clone size are given by that table; D and trimming were obtained from the DNA. The sample includes a few hundred thousand clones, about 91% of them seen just once. CDR1 is SNHLY and CDR2 is FYNNEI in the germline V gene. This CDR3 is built from 15 residues. V lost 2 bases, J lost 3 bases, and 11 bases lay in between. This entry is derived from a study of blood T cell repertoires in COVID-19. The wider study: The study drew acute and convalescent COVID-19 samples from the United States, Italy and Spain.

This TCR was recovered from a woman between 25 and 40 years old who had recovered from COVID-19. The sequenced sample was peripheral blood. The chain couples TRBV2 to TRBJ1-5; D is unresolved. The CDR3 here is CASSEYSRSNQPQHF. The CDR3 nucleotides read TGTGCCAGCAGTGAATACAGCCGTTCCAATCAGCCCCAGCATTTT. Using reference TRBV2 and TRBJ1-5 for the parts outside the CDR3, the full variable domain is EPEVTQTPSHQVTQMGQEVILRCVPISNHLYFYWYRQILGQKVEFLVSFYNNEISEKSEIFDDQFSVERPDGSNFTLKIRSTKLEDSAMYFCASSEYSRSNQPQHFGDGTRLSIL.